These T cell receptor beta chains were read from a single sample in a study of cytomegalovirus exposure and HLA in healthy donors. The assay was immunoSEQ multiplex PCR, and TCRdb's table has in-frame clones only and misses some. The sample has 200,000 or so clones, about 79% seen once. Sequences were obtained from PBMCs. These receptors all stem from a boy under 10 years old in good health and CMV-seronegative. CDR3s include the opening cysteine and the closing phenylalanine or tryptophan. The D gene is left open where the match is weak. Part of the rows lack a size; the others show once, few, many or a class for expanded clones.

V	D	J	size	CDR3	DNA
TRBV19	NA	TRBJ1-5	NA	CASSRPTGHQHQPQHF	TGTGCCAGTAGTAGGCCCACAGGGCACCAGCATCAGCCCCAGCATTTT
TRBV29-1	TRBD2	TRBJ2-5	NA	CSASSGGETQYF	TGCAGCGCCTCTAGCGGGGGAGAGACCCAGTACTTC
TRBV20-1	NA	TRBJ1-2	once	CSARRGDGYTF	TGCAGTGCTAGACGGGGGGATGGCTACACCTTC
TRBV19	NA	TRBJ1-5	NA	CASGAFQPQHF	TGTGCCAGTGGGGCGTTTCAGCCCCAGCATTTT
TRBV18	NA	TRBJ1-1	NA	CASSSGGGTEAFF	TGTGCCAGCTCCTCGGGGGGAGGCACTGAAGCTTTCTTT
TRBV6-6	TRBD1	TRBJ1-2	NA	CASSRDSFYGYTF	TGTGCCAGCAGCCGGGACAGCTTCTATGGCTACACCTTC
TRBV19	TRBD2	TRBJ2-3	NA	CASSMGTNPDTQYF	TGTGCCAGTAGTATGGGGACTAACCCAGATACGCAGTATTTT
TRBV6-6	NA	TRBJ1-5	few	CASSAGGGHQPQHF	TGTGCCAGCAGCGCCGGGGGGGGACATCAGCCCCAGCATTTT
TRBV6-5	NA	TRBJ1-3	NA	CASWGVGNTIYF	TGTGCCAGCTGGGGGGTGGGAAACACCATATATTTT
TRBV7-2	TRBD2	TRBJ2-1	NA	CASTLGGGPYEQFF	TGTGCCAGCACCCTCGGGGGGGGGCCGTATGAGCAGTTCTTC
TRBV30	TRBD2	TRBJ2-1	NA	CAWSYYGGANNEQFF	TGTGCCTGGAGTTATTACGGGGGGGCCAACAATGAGCAGTTCTTC
TRBV4-2	NA	TRBJ1-2	NA	CASSQDIQGRDGYTF	TGTGCCAGCAGCCAAGATATACAGGGCCGGGATGGCTACACCTTC
TRBV10-1	TRBD1	TRBJ1-1	NA	CASSESRDSYMNTEAFF	TGCGCCAGCAGTGAGTCGCGGGACAGTTACATGAACACTGAAGCTTTCTTT
TRBV5-1	NA	TRBJ1-6	NA	CASSLDGAYNSPLHF	TGCGCCAGCAGCTTAGATGGGGCTTATAATTCACCCCTCCACTTT
TRBV27	TRBD1	TRBJ2-2	NA	CASRDRYTGELFF	TGTGCCAGCCGGGACAGATACACCGGGGAGCTGTTTTTT
TRBV10-3	TRBD2	TRBJ2-2	NA	CAISQRGGSTELFF	TGTGCCATCAGCCAGCGGGGGGGAAGTACGGAGCTGTTTTTT
TRBV2	NA	TRBJ1-6	NA	CASSDRGGDSPLHF	TGTGCCAGCAGTGATAGGGGGGGGGATTCACCCCTCCACTTT
TRBV7-9	TRBD2	TRBJ2-3	once	CASSSSGGADTDTQYF	TGTGCCAGCAGCTCCTCCGGGGGGGCCGATACAGATACGCAGTATTTT
TRBV7-9	NA	TRBJ1-1	NA	CASSSQGNTEAFF	TGTGCCAGCAGCTCGCAGGGGAACACTGAAGCTTTCTTT
TRBV29-1	NA	TRBJ2-5	NA	CSVPSQKSYQETQYF	TGCAGCGTTCCCTCACAAAAATCTTACCAAGAGACCCAGTACTTC
TRBV13	NA	TRBJ2-3	NA	CASSLFPPRSTDTQYF	TGTGCCAGCAGCTTATTCCCCCCGCGGAGCACAGATACGCAGTATTTT
TRBV6-5	NA	TRBJ1-1	NA	CASSYSYRATEAFF	TGTGCCAGCAGTTACTCATACAGGGCCACTGAAGCTTTCTTT
TRBV6-1	NA	TRBJ1-2	few	CASSESRGYGYTF	TGTGCCAGCAGTGAATCTCGAGGATATGGCTACACCTTC
TRBV9	NA	TRBJ1-3	NA	CASSSPSSGNTIYF	TGTGCCAGCAGCTCACCTAGCTCTGGAAACACCATATATTTT
TRBV19	NA	TRBJ2-1	NA	CASSIEAASYNEQFF	TGTGCCAGTAGTATCGAGGCTGCCTCCTACAATGAGCAGTTCTTC
TRBV30	NA	TRBJ1-2	NA	CAWSIGVGSNGYTF	TGTGCCTGGAGTATAGGGGTAGGCAGCAATGGCTACACCTTC
TRBV5-4	TRBD1	TRBJ1-4	NA	CASSIDRATNEKLFF	TGTGCCAGCAGCATTGACAGGGCTACTAATGAAAAACTGTTTTTT
TRBV27	NA	TRBJ2-3	NA	CASRDTDTQYF	TGTGCCAGTAGAGACACAGATACGCAGTATTTT
TRBV25-1	TRBD2	TRBJ2-7	NA	CASSDSLGGSSYEQYF	TGTGCCAGCAGTGATTCGTTGGGCGGGAGCTCCTACGAGCAGTACTTC
TRBV7-8	TRBD1	TRBJ1-2	few	CASSSRQGPSNYGYTF	TGTGCCAGCAGCTCTCGACAGGGACCTTCTAACTATGGCTACACCTTC
TRBV23-1	TRBD1	TRBJ2-7	NA	CASSLDRAHEQYF	TGCGCCAGCAGTCTGGACAGGGCCCACGAGCAGTACTTC
TRBV9	NA	TRBJ2-5	NA	CASSVSRGGQETQYF	TGTGCCAGCAGCGTATCGAGGGGGGGGCAAGAGACCCAGTACTTC
TRBV7-6	TRBD1	TRBJ1-1	NA	CASSLVSGGVGTEAFF	TGTGCCAGCAGCTTAGTTTCAGGGGGCGTTGGAACTGAAGCTTTCTTT
TRBV2	NA	TRBJ1-1	NA	CASSETGNTEAFF	TGTGCCAGCAGTGAGACAGGGAACACTGAAGCTTTCTTT
TRBV5-1	NA	TRBJ2-2	NA	CASSLTVGTGELFF	TGCGCCAGCAGCTTGACAGTTGGCACCGGGGAGCTGTTTTTT
TRBV6-1	TRBD1	TRBJ1-3	NA	CASSATGGAGNTIYF	TGTGCCAGCAGCGCTACAGGGGGCGCGGGAAACACCATATATTTT
TRBV4-1	NA	TRBJ2-1	NA	CASSPQEGPSSYNEQFF	TGCGCCAGCAGCCCTCAGGAGGGCCCTAGCTCCTACAATGAGCAGTTCTTC
TRBV2	NA	TRBJ1-6	NA	CASSNTEGFSPLHF	TGTGCCAGCAGTAACACAGAGGGTTTTTCACCCCTCCACTTT
TRBV15	NA	TRBJ1-3	NA	CATSRDPGFGNTIYF	TGTGCCACCAGCAGAGATCCAGGGTTTGGAAACACCATATATTTT
TRBV9	NA	TRBJ2-6	once	CASSVAAGAISGANVLTF	TGTGCCAGCAGCGTGGCGGCAGGGGCTATCTCTGGGGCCAACGTCCTGACTTTC
TRBV4-1	NA	TRBJ1-2	NA	CASSQVGQRYGYTF	TGCGCCAGCAGCCAAGTCGGACAGCGGTATGGCTACACCTTC
TRBV7-3	TRBD2	TRBJ2-1	few	CASSQAGTLLDEQFF	TGTGCCAGCAGTCAAGCGGGGACGCTTTTGGATGAGCAGTTCTTC
TRBV4-1	NA	TRBJ2-5	NA	CASSQWFGRGGLQETQYF	TGCGCCAGCAGCCAATGGTTTGGGAGGGGGGGCCTGCAAGAGACCCAGTACTTC